Below, 32 T cell receptor beta chains from the same sample are listed, as sequenced in a study of blood T cell repertoires in COVID-19. The method was immunoSEQ multiplex PCR; TCRdb's version includes in-frame clones alone and lacks a portion of them. The profile covers 190,000 or so clones, with roughly 73% appearing a single time and 2.5% to 3% taken by the ten largest. Material: peripheral blood. The receptors here all came from a woman over 75 with active or convalescent COVID-19.

This clone has a handful of counts. The genes are TRBV6-4 and TRBJ2-5; tentative D call: TRBD2 (5 bases). Germline-derived CDR1 and CDR2 are MRHNA and SNTAGT. This CDR3 is 15 amino acids long. V was clipped by 2 bases and J by 1 base, with 11 bases between them. The CDR3 nucleotides are TGTGCCAGCAGTGACGCCGGGAACAGCCAAGAGACCCAGTACTTC. The encoded protein is CASSDAGNSQETQYF.

V and J are TRBV3-1 (or the pseudogene TRBV3-2) and TRBJ1-2, with 12 bases that match TRBD1. The CDR3 sequence is 14 residues long. CDR1 is LGHDT, CDR2 YNNKEL, per germline (reference sequence). V shed 5 bases, J shed 8 bases, and the junction held 6 bases outside the gene matches. The CDR3: CASSEGQGADGYTF. In DNA form, the CDR3 reads TGTGCCAGCAGCGAGGGACAGGGGGCTGACGGCTACACCTTC.

The genes are TRBV5-1 and TRBJ2-2; 7 nucleotides line up with TRBD1. Trimming at V came to 0 bases and at J to 5 bases, leaving 4 bases not matched to a gene. The length of the CDR3 is 15 residues. Germline lookup yields CDR1 SGHRS and CDR2 YFSETQ. The CDR3 DNA reads as TGCGCCAGCAGCTTGGAAGGGGGCAGGACCGGGGAGCTGTTTTTT. This translates into CASSLEGGRTGELFF.

The V gene is TRBV19, the J gene TRBJ1-3, with no clear D. The V end was cut by 3 bases, the J end by 8 bases, with 14 bases between. CDR1 is LNHDA and CDR2 is SQIVND in the germline V gene (reference sequence). The CDR3 sequence is 14 residues long. CDR3 DNA sequence: TGTGCCAGTAGTATTGGCAGCCTCCGGGACACCATATATTTT. This codes for CASSIGSLRDTIYF.

A word on this clone: A junction end diverges from the germline sequence, so it may reflect a read error. The chain couples TRBV6-1 to TRBJ2-4; no clear D gene. The CDR3 runs to 15 residues. Looked up from germline, CDR1 is MNHNS and CDR2 is SASEGT. CDR3 in DNA: TGTGCCAGCAGGGAAGGGTTATGGGCAAGAAACATTCAGTACTTC. Its translation: CASREGLWARNIQYF.

In this sample, this clone turned up once. The chain employs TRBV5-1 and TRBJ1-1, with TRBD1 matching 8 bases. The J segment lost 3 bases and the V segment lost 0 bases, leaving 4 bases of the junction unmatched. The CDR3 sequence is 15 residues long. Germline CDR1 SGHRS, CDR2 YFSETQ. In nucleotides, the CDR3 is TGCGCCAGCAGCTTGGGACAGGGGATGGACACTGAAGCTTTCTTT. The encoded protein is CASSLGQGMDTEAFF.

The chain couples TRBV6-2 or TRBV6-3 to TRBJ1-3; D perhaps matches TRBD1 (5 bases). Germline V gene lookup returns CDR1 MNHEY and CDR2 SVGEGT. The CDR3 length is 17 residues. V was shortened by 4 bases and J by 0 bases, with 16 bases between the two germline ends. CDR3 sequence reads: CASSSTLGDFSGNTIYF. The CDR3 DNA sequence: TGTGCCAGCAGTTCCACTCTAGGGGACTTCTCTGGAAACACCATATATTTT.

The V call is TRBV3-1 (or the pseudogene TRBV3-2), the J call TRBJ2-7, with 10 bases matching TRBD1. This CDR3 has 15 amino acids. With 6 bases clipped from V and 3 bases from J, the junction kept 8 bases outside the gene matches. CDR1 is LGHDT, CDR2 YNNKEL, per germline (reference sequence). The CDR3 loop is CASSRQGAASYEQYF. Written as DNA, the CDR3 is TGTGCCAGCAGTCGACAGGGGGCAGCGAGCTACGAGCAGTACTTC.

This clone was detected only once. The V call is TRBV28, the J call TRBJ1-1; maybe TRBD1 (5 bases). Trimming cost V 2 bases and J 5 bases, with 15 bases left between them. The length of the CDR3 is 15 residues. Germline V lookup: CDR1 MDHEN, CDR2 SYDVKM. CDR3 DNA: TGTGCCAGCAGTTTACAGTGGGGGGTGGGGACTGAAGCTTTCTTT. Its translation: CASSLQWGVGTEAFF.

Concerning this clone itself: The junction differs from germline at one of its ends, possibly a read error. The genes are TRBV6-5 and TRBJ1-6; 8 bases are shared with TRBD1. The CDR3 covers 14 residues. The V gene's germline CDR1 is MNHEY and CDR2 SVGAGI. The CDR3 nucleotides read TGTGCCAGCCGAGCGGACAGGGTTGATTCACCCCCCCACTTT. Translation: CASRADRVDSPPHF.

The rearrangement links TRBV10-3 to TRBJ2-5, with 9 bases aligning to TRBD2. CDR1 is ENHRY, CDR2 SYGVKD, per germline. The CDR3 contains 15 residues. Unmatched junction bases numbered 6, after V lost 5 bases and J lost 2 bases. For the CDR3, the DNA is TGTGCCATCAGTCTAAGCGGGGGGCCTCAAGAGACCCAGTACTTC. Amino acids: CAISLSGGPQETQYF.

The DNA of the CDR3 is TGTGCCAGCAGGCCGATGCTAGCGGGGGGGGTACAAGAGACCCAGTACTTC. Translating it yields CASRPMLAGGVQETQYF. The chain combines TRBV7-8 with TRBJ2-5; 12 bases align to TRBD2. CDR3 length equals 17 residues. Looked up from germline, CDR1 is SGHVS and CDR2 is FQNEAQ. The J segment lost 2 bases and the V segment lost 6 bases, leaving 10 bases of the junction unmatched. Full variable domain (outside the CDR3, taken from reference TRBV7-8 and TRBJ2-5): GAGVSQSPRYKVAKRGQDVALRCDPISGHVSLFWYQQALGQGPEFLTYFQNEAQLDKSGLPSDRFFAERPEGSVSTLKIQRTQQEDSAVYLCASRPMLAGGVQETQYFGPGTRLLVL.

The rearrangement links TRBV4-3 to TRBJ2-3; no clear D gene. With 1 base removed from V and 3 bases from J, the gap between germline ends came to 11 bases. This CDR3 has 15 residues. Germline CDR1 reads LGHNA; CDR2 reads YSLEER. CDR3 bases: TGCGCCAGCAGCCAAGGGGCCCTCAGTACAGATACGCAGTATTTT. Translation: CASSQGALSTDTQYF.

The table lists this clone with a few counts. This sequence joins TRBV5-6 and TRBJ1-3; D is possibly TRBD1 (6 bases). In germline, CDR1 is SGHDT, CDR2 YYEEEE. V gave up 4 bases and J gave up 0 bases, with 17 bases separating them. This CDR3 region has 17 residues. The CDR3 sequence is CASSEGQPNLSGNTIYF. The CDR3 DNA is TGTGCCAGCAGCGAGGGACAACCAAACCTCTCTGGAAACACCATATATTTT.

This chain connects TRBV9 to TRBJ1-5, with 9 nucleotides matching TRBD1. This CDR3 spans 14 amino acids. Germline CDR1 SGDLS, CDR2 YYNGEE. J lost 4 bases, V lost 3 bases, and 2 bases had no gene match. The CDR3 loop is CASSDGTGNQPQHF. The CDR3 nucleotides read TGTGCCAGCAGCGATGGGACAGGGAATCAGCCCCAGCATTTT.

The chain uses TRBV4-2 and TRBJ2-7, with D hard to call. V was pared by 1 base and J by 3 bases, with 10 bases between. Germline V gene lookup returns CDR1 LGHNA and CDR2 YNFKEQ. This CDR3 has 14 amino acids. In DNA, the CDR3 is TGTGCCAGCAGCCAAGCGGGTTCACACTACGAGCAGTACTTC. Its translation is CASSQAGSHYEQYF.

The gene calls are TRBV19 and TRBJ1-6; TRBD1 aligns across 7 bases. The germline V gene encodes CDR1 LNHDA and CDR2 SQIVND (reference sequence). This CDR3 comprises 13 residues. Trimming cost V 4 bases and J 6 bases; bases outside gene matches: 0. CDR3 sequence reads: CASSRQGNSPLHF. CDR3 coding DNA: TGTGCCAGTAGTAGACAGGGTAATTCACCCCTCCACTTT.

The chain links TRBV27 to TRBJ2-3; TRBD2 matches at 8 bases. The CDR3 covers 15 residues. Germline-derived CDR1 and CDR2 are MNHEY and SMNVEV (reference sequence). The junction had 9 bases not matched to a gene; V was cut back by 4 bases and J by 6 bases. In nucleotides, the CDR3 is TGTGCCAGCAGTTCCATTCGGGGGGGCGCGGATACGCAGTATTTT. Its protein product is CASSSIRGGADTQYF.

The chain employs TRBV2 and TRBJ1-4; D perhaps matches TRBD1 (6 bases). V lost 7 bases to trimming and J lost 3 bases, with 12 bases between them. Germline values: CDR1 SNHLY, CDR2 FYNNEI. The CDR3 has 14 residues. In DNA, the CDR3 is TGTGCCAGCAACAACAGGGTCTCTAATGAAAAACTGTTTTTT. It encodes CASNNRVSNEKLFF.

The CDR3 spells CASSVGGTGGSGELFF. DNA of the CDR3: TGTGCCAGCAGCGTAGGAGGGACAGGGGGCTCCGGGGAGCTGTTTTTT. This rearrangement joins TRBV9 to TRBJ2-2, with 12 positions matching TRBD1. Germline V lookup: CDR1 SGDLS, CDR2 YYNGEE. J lost 6 bases, V lost 0 bases, and 3 bases had no gene match. The CDR3 consists of 16 residues.

The chain joins TRBV5-1 to TRBJ1-1, with a possible D match to TRBD1 (5 bases). V lost 2 bases, J lost 1 base, and 9 bases lay in between. The germline V gene has CDR1 SGHRS and CDR2 YFSETQ. CDR3 length: 14 residues. CDR3: CASSFQGGNTEAFF. DNA of the CDR3: TGCGCCAGCAGCTTCCAGGGAGGGAACACTGAAGCTTTCTTT. The full variable domain, its missing parts supplied by reference TRBV5-1 and TRBJ1-1, is KAGVTQTPRYLIKTRGQQVTLSCSPISGHRSVSWYQQTPGQGLQFLFEYFSETQRNKGNFPGRFSGRQFSNSRSEMNVSTLELGDSALYLCASSFQGGNTEAFFGQGTRLTVV.

CDR3 coding DNA: TGTGCCAGCAGCTTACTCCAGGGGGCTTCCACAGATACGCAGTATTTT. Translation: CASSLLQGASTDTQYF. The J gene is TRBJ2-3, the V gene TRBV7-9; the match to TRBD1 covers 8 bases. The CDR3 has 16 residues. Trimming at V came to 2 bases and at J to 2 bases, leaving 6 bases not matched to a gene. The germline V gene encodes CDR1 SEHNR and CDR2 FQNEAQ (reference sequence). The full variable domain, its missing parts supplied by reference TRBV7-9 and TRBJ2-3, is DTGVSQNPRHKITKRGQNVTFRCDPISEHNRLYWYRQTLGQGPEFLTYFQNEAQLEKSRLLSDRFSAERPKGSFSTLEIQRTEQGDSAMYLCASSLLQGASTDTQYFGPGTRLTVL.

This chain uses TRBV25-1 with TRBJ2-2, with 8 bases that match TRBD2. Germline CDR1 is MGHDK and CDR2 is SYGVNS. CDR3 size: 13 residues. J lost 0 bases, V lost 10 bases, and 1 base had no gene match. CDR3 nucleotides: TGTGCCACGGGACTAGCGAACACCGGGGAGCTGTTTTTT. Translation gives CATGLANTGELFF.

The V gene is TRBV19, the J gene TRBJ1-4; 12 nucleotides match TRBD1. CDR1 is LNHDA and CDR2 is SQIVND in the germline V gene (reference sequence). The V gene end was trimmed by 4 bases and the J gene end by 8 bases; junction bases not matched to a gene: 5. The CDR3 is 15 residues long. CDR3 bases: TGTGCCAGTAGTACGTCCGGGACAGGGGGCGAAAAACTGTTTTTT. It encodes CASSTSGTGGEKLFF.

This clone is a singleton in its sample. The V and J genes are TRBV24-1 and TRBJ2-3; 10 nucleotides agree with TRBD1. This CDR3 is 15 amino acids long. V trimming: 6 bases; J trimming: 3 bases; junction bases outside the gene matches: 5. Germline V lookup: CDR1 KGHDR, CDR2 SFDVKD. The CDR3 protein is CATSKGQGRTDTQYF. CDR3 nucleotides: TGTGCCACCAGTAAGGGACAGGGGAGGACAGATACGCAGTATTTT.

The CDR3 sequence is CASSKRTRLTDTQYF. Written as DNA, the CDR3 is TGTGCCAGCAGCAAACGGACTCGGCTCACAGATACGCAGTATTTT. The genes are TRBV12-1 and TRBJ2-3; the table's D call of TRBD2 was not tested on the DNA. TRBV12-1 is a pseudogene locus. CDR3 length: 15 amino acids.

This chain joins TRBV4-1 and TRBJ2-1; weak D call: TRBD2 (6 bases). CDR1 MGHRA and CDR2 YSYEKL come from the germline V gene. There are 14 residues in the CDR3. V was trimmed by 1 base and J by 9 bases, leaving 13 bases between them. The CDR3 DNA reads as TGCGCCAGCAGCCAAGGGAATGGAGGGAGTGAGCAGTTCTTC. This translates into CASSQGNGGSEQFF.

The chain links TRBV5-4 to TRBJ2-5; TRBD2 is a possible D gene (6 bases). Germline CDR1 and CDR2: SGHNT and YYREEE (reference sequence). The CDR3 sequence is 15 residues long. The V gene lost 0 bases and the J gene lost 1 base, with 10 bases spanning the gap. CDR3 DNA: TGTGCCAGCAGCTTGGCCTTCGGGGGCCAAGAGACCCAGTACTTC. Translating it yields CASSLAFGGQETQYF.

With regard to this clone: A much larger clone is a single base away; this may be a read error. The identical CDR3 is also encoded by other nucleotide sequences in the sample. The V and J genes are TRBV7-9 and TRBJ1-6; D is unclear. CDR1 is SEHNR, CDR2 FQNEAQ, per germline (reference sequence). CDR3 length equals 14 residues. Between the trimmed V and J ends, which lost 1 base and 4 bases, there was a span of 5 bases. The CDR3 loop reads CASSLEQYNSPLHF. The CDR3 nucleotides read TGTGCCAGCAGCTTAGAACAGTATAATTCACCCCTCCACTTT.

The V and J genes are TRBV28 and TRBJ2-1; 8 bases map to TRBD1. The CDR3 extends over 14 amino acids. Germline-derived CDR1 and CDR2 are MDHEN and SYDVKM. Trimming cost V 5 bases and J 4 bases; bases outside gene matches: 4. The CDR3 DNA follows: TGTGCCAGCAGTACAGGGGGTCGTTACAATGAGCAGTTCTTC. It is translated as CASSTGGRYNEQFF. Based on the CDR3 plus reference TRBV28 and TRBJ2-1, the full variable domain is DVKVTQSSRYLVKRTGEKVFLECVQDMDHENMFWYRQDPGLGLRLIYFSYDVKMKEKGDIPEGYSVSREKKERFSLILESASTNQTSMYLCASSTGGRYNEQFFGPGTRLTVL.

This CDR3 reads CASSSDRGFYNEQFF. CDR3 nucleotide sequence: TGTGCCAGCAGTTCAGACAGGGGTTTCTACAATGAGCAGTTCTTC. The rearrangement uses TRBV2 and TRBJ2-1; the match to TRBD1 covers 8 bases. The ends lost 5 bases at V and 3 bases at J; junction bases unmatched: 6. The CDR3 has 15 residues. Looked up from germline, CDR1 is SNHLY and CDR2 is FYNNEI. Full variable domain (rest looked up from reference TRBV2 and TRBJ2-1): EPEVTQTPSHQVTQMGQEVILRCVPISNHLYFYWYRQILGQKVEFLVSFYNNEISEKSEIFDDQFSVERPDGSNFTLKIRSTKLEDSAMYFCASSSDRGFYNEQFFGPGTRLTVL.

The genes are TRBV12-3 or TRBV12-4 and TRBJ1-1; unclear D gene. Trimming removed 7 bases at V and 1 base at J, with 10 bases between. The CDR3 is 13 amino acids. CDR3 nucleotides: TGTGCCAGCACCCGTGGGCCGAACACTGAAGCTTTCTTT. This codes for CASTRGPNTEAFF.